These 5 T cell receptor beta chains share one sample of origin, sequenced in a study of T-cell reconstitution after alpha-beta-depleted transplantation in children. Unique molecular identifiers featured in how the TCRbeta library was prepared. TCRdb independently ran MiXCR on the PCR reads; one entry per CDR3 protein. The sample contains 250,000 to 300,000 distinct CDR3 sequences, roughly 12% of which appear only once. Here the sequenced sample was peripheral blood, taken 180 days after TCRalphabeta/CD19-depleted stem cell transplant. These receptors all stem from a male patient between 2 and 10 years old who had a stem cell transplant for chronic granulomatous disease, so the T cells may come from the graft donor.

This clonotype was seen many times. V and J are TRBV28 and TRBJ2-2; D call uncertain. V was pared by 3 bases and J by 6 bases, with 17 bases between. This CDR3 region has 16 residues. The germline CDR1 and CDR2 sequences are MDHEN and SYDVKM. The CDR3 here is CASSFGRRATSGELFF. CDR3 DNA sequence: TGTGCCAGCAGTTTCGGTCGTCGGGCGACTTCCGGGGAGCTGTTTTTT. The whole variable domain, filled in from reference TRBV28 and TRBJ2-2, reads DVKVTQSSRYLVKRTGEKVFLECVQDMDHENMFWYRQDPGLGLRLIYFSYDVKMKEKGDIPEGYSVSREKKERFSLILESASTNQTSMYLCASSFGRRATSGELFFGEGSRLTVL.

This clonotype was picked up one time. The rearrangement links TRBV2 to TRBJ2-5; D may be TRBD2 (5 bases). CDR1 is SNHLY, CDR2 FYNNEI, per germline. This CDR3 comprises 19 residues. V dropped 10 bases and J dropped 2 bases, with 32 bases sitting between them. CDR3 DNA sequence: TGTGCCATCTTCGATTTCGGCAACCTCGGAGGATCGGGGCAAGAGACCCAGTACTTC. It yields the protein CAIFDFGNLGGSGQETQYF.

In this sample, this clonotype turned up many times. The CDR3 protein is CASSSLGTRSYNEQFF. The CDR3 coding sequence is TGTGCCAGCAGCTCCTTGGGGACTAGGTCTTACAATGAGCAGTTCTTC. The chain employs TRBV7-2 and TRBJ2-1; 8 nucleotides line up with TRBD2. Germline V gene sequence: CDR1 SGHTA, CDR2 FQGNSA. The CDR3 loop spans 16 amino acids. V shed 4 bases and J 4 bases; nucleotides not matched to a gene: 9.

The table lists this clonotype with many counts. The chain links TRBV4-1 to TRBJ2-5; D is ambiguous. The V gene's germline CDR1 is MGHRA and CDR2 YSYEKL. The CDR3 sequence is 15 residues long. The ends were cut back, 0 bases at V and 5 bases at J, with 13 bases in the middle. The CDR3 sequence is CASSQEPSRTETQYF. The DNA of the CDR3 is TGCGCCAGCAGCCAAGAGCCTAGTAGGACGGAGACCCAGTACTTC.

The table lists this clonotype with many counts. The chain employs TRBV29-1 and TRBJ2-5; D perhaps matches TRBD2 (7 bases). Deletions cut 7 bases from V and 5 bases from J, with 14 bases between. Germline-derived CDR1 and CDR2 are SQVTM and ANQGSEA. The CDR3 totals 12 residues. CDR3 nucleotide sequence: TGCAGCGCCTGGGGGGGCCGGGAGACCCAGTACTTC. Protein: CSAWGGRETQYF.